What follows describes a single TCR beta chain. The CDR3 consists of 14 residues. Germline values: CDR1 SGHRS, CDR2 YFSETQ. With 4 bases removed from V and 7 bases from J, the gap between germline ends came to 17 bases. There were no patients who had received any treatment before thyroid surgery. The sample is drawn from a study of metastatic and nonmetastatic thyroid tumors. Original analysis: Building a distant-metastasis classifier for papillary thyroid cancer drew on CDR3 differences across clinicopathological groups. TCRdb re-called clones via MiXCR from the PCR reads. V and J calls and clone size were set by TCRdb, not the authors. The sample includes just over 30,000 clones, under 25% of them seen just once.

The TCR comes from a female donor with papillary thyroid cancer or a benign thyroid nodule (not recorded which). Some clones in this sample may be carry-over from other donors' samples. The sample taken for sequencing was blood. The genes are TRBV5-1 and TRBJ1-2; maybe TRBD1 (6 bases). The CDR3 DNA sequence: TGCGCCAGCAGCCCCGGGGGGCGTGGTGGTGGCTACACCTTC. Its protein product is CASSPGGRGGGYTF.